The 21 T cell receptor beta chains below all came from one sample that was sequenced in a study of T cells in Graves' hyperthyroidism and ophthalmopathy. Amplified TCR beta CDR3 regions came from RNA transcripts. During a first-round RT-PCR of the TCR CDR3, the HTBI primer set was used. From the multiplex PCR reads, TCRdb called clonotypes with MiXCR, one entry per CDR3 protein. The sample has more than 500,000 distinct CDR3 sequences; about 15% are singletons. The sequencing input was blood. The receptors derive from a woman aged 40 to 50 with Graves' hyperthyroidism.

The J gene is TRBJ2-3, the V gene TRBV9; D gene uncertain. Trimming removed 0 bases from V and 3 bases from J, with 5 bases in between. The CDR3 is 13 residues long. Germline V gene data show CDR1 as SGDLS and CDR2 as YYNGEE. The CDR3 protein is CASSVGWTDTQYF. CDR3 DNA sequence: TGTGCCAGCAGCGTAGGCTGGACAGATACGCAGTATTTT.

This clonotype was counted ten times or more. This sequence joins TRBV28 and TRBJ2-4; TRBD2 aligns across 8 bases. The CDR3 totals 15 residues. Unmatched junction bases numbered 8, after V lost 8 bases and J lost 2 bases. CDR1 and CDR2 (germline): MDHEN, SYDVKM. DNA of the CDR3: TGTGCCAGCCTGAGTAGCGGGAACCCCAAAAACATTCAGTACTTC. Translating it yields CASLSSGNPKNIQYF.

Ten or more counts support this clonotype. J is TRBJ2-3 and V is TRBV12-3 or TRBV12-4; 8 bases are shared with TRBD1. V lost 1 base to trimming and J lost 5 bases; unmatched junction nucleotides: 2. The CDR3 runs 14 residues. The chain's CDR3 is CASSLDRGLDTQYF. CDR3 coding DNA: TGTGCCAGCAGTTTAGACAGGGGGTTAGATACGCAGTATTTT.

At least ten counts were recorded for this clonotype. CDR3 coding DNA: TGTGCCAGCTCGGCGGCAGGTGTGGAGACCCAGTACTTC. It translates to CASSAAGVETQYF. This rearrangement joins TRBV18 to TRBJ2-5; D is ambiguous. The CDR3 is 13 residues long. V dropped 6 bases and J dropped 5 bases, with 13 bases sitting between them. Germline V CDR1 and CDR2: KGHSH, LQKENI.

This clonotype was recorded a few times. The chain uses TRBV3-1 and TRBJ1-5; TRBD1 matches at 9 bases. V lost 5 bases to trimming and J lost 6 bases; unmatched junction nucleotides: 5. The CDR3 extends over 14 amino acids. Germline CDR1 reads LGHDT; CDR2 reads YNNKEL (reference sequence). The CDR3 loop is CASSSGQGSQPQHF. DNA for the CDR3: TGTGCCAGCAGCTCCGGACAGGGGAGTCAGCCCCAGCATTTT.

The chain is built from TRBV3-1 and TRBJ2-7; no definite D call. Per the germline V gene, CDR1 is LGHDT and CDR2 is YNNKEL (reference sequence). This CDR3 spans 14 amino acids. V lost 1 base, J lost 6 bases, and 13 bases lay in between. This CDR3 reads CASSQGLPGVEQYF. CDR3 nucleotides: TGTGCCAGCAGCCAAGGGCTACCGGGCGTCGAGCAGTACTTC.

This clonotype was seen many times. V is TRBV7-9 and J is TRBJ1-5; 8 nucleotides agree with TRBD1. With 5 bases clipped from V and 5 bases from J, the junction kept 2 bases outside the gene matches. This CDR3 spans 13 amino acids. Germline V lookup: CDR1 SEHNR, CDR2 FQNEAQ (reference sequence). The CDR3 loop is CASSPQGDQPQHF. The CDR3 DNA is TGTGCCAGCAGCCCACAGGGGGATCAGCCCCAGCATTTT.

Of note for this clonotype: A much more abundant neighbour one base away suggests this may be a read error. The J gene is TRBJ2-7, the V gene TRBV29-1, with 11 bases lining up with TRBD2. The CDR3 spans 13 residues. Per the germline V gene, CDR1 is SQVTM and CDR2 is ANQGSEA. CDR3 sequence: CSTRLAGNYERYF. CDR3 coding DNA: TGCAGCACCCGACTAGCGGGGAACTACGAGCGGTACTTC.

The rearrangement links TRBV2 to TRBJ2-6; 10 bases are shared with TRBD1. This CDR3 is 19 amino acids long. The germline V gene encodes CDR1 SNHLY and CDR2 FYNNEI. Trimming took 3 bases from V and 0 from J; bases not matched to a gene: 8. CDR3 DNA: TGTGCCAGCAGTGAGTGGTTTAGGGACAGGGGCTCTGGGGCCAACGTCCTGACTTTC. Its protein is CASSEWFRDRGSGANVLTF.

At least ten counts were recorded for this clonotype. V and J are TRBV27 and TRBJ2-7; no definite D call. Germline assignment: CDR1 MNHEY and CDR2 SMNVEV (reference sequence). V gave up 2 bases and J gave up 5 bases, with 13 bases separating them. There are 14 residues in the CDR3. The CDR3 nucleotides read TGTGCCAGCAGTTTACTCCCACTTATACACGAGCAGTACTTC. It codes for CASSLLPLIHEQYF.

This clonotype was seen at least ten times. V usage is TRBV6-1 and J usage is TRBJ1-1; 10 nucleotides align to TRBD1. This CDR3 comprises 13 residues. V dropped 6 bases and J dropped 4; count of bases not matched to a gene: 2. CDR1 and CDR2 (germline): MNHNS, SASEGT. The CDR3 here is CASRRTGGTEAFF. The CDR3 DNA reads TGTGCCAGCAGAAGGACAGGGGGCACTGAAGCTTTCTTT.

This clonotype was detected many times. The rearrangement links TRBV7-2 to TRBJ2-1; 14 bases fit TRBD2. The V gene end was trimmed by 5 bases and the J gene end by 10 bases; junction bases not matched to a gene: 10. The germline V gene has CDR1 SGHTA and CDR2 FQGNSA. CDR3 size: 16 residues. CDR3 nucleotide sequence: TGTGCCAGCAGCCGAAGGACTAGCGGGGGGCTGTTAGAGCAGTTCTTC. Its protein is CASSRRTSGGLLEQFF. Drawing the rest from reference TRBV7-2 and TRBJ2-1, the complete variable domain is GAGVSQSPSNKVTEKGKDVELRCDPISGHTALYWYRQSLGQGLEFLIYFQGNSAPDKSGLPSDRFSAERTGGSVSTLTIQRTQQEDSAVYLCASSRRTSGGLLEQFFGPGTRLTVL.

Ten or more counts support this clonotype. V is TRBV12-3 or TRBV12-4 and J is TRBJ1-1; no definite D call. The CDR3 has 12 amino acids. Between the trimmed V and J ends, which lost 6 bases and 4 bases, there was a span of 9 bases. The CDR3 DNA is TGTGCCAGCAGGCCTCGGGGCACTGAAGCTTTCTTT. This codes for CASRPRGTEAFF.

This clonotype occurred once. The chain has TRBV3-1 and TRBJ2-5; 7 nucleotides match TRBD2. The CDR3 loop spans 14 amino acids. The V segment lost 8 bases and the J segment 6 bases; nucleotides outside the gene matches: 12. In germline, CDR1 is LGHDT, CDR2 YNNKEL (reference sequence). This CDR3 is CASGYPGRVKTQYF. The DNA for the CDR3 is TGTGCCAGCGGCTACCCAGGGAGGGTAAAGACCCAGTACTTC.

The table lists this clonotype with many counts. The rearrangement joins TRBV5-1 to TRBJ2-2; D gene unclear. This CDR3 is built from 14 residues. The germline V gene encodes CDR1 SGHRS and CDR2 YFSETQ. Trimming left V 6 bases short and J 1 base short, with 10 bases between. This CDR3 is CASTPTWNTGELFF. In nucleotides, the CDR3 is TGCGCCAGCACCCCGACTTGGAACACCGGGGAGCTGTTTTTT.

The V call is TRBV19, the J call TRBJ2-1, with a possible D match to TRBD1 (7 bases). The ends were cut back, 9 bases at V and 0 bases at J, with 12 bases in the middle. This CDR3 comprises 14 residues. The germline CDR1 and CDR2 sequences are LNHDA and SQIVND (reference sequence). This chain's CDR3 is CAREGALSYNEQFF. As DNA, the CDR3 is TGTGCCAGGGAGGGGGCCCTCTCCTACAATGAGCAGTTCTTC. Combining the CDR3 with reference TRBV19 and TRBJ2-1 gives the whole variable domain DGGITQSPKYLFRKEGQNVTLSCEQNLNHDAMYWYRQDPGQGLRLIYYSQIVNDFQKGDIAEGYSVSREKKESFPLTVTSAQKNPTAFYLCAREGALSYNEQFFGPGTRLTVL.

In this sample, this clonotype turned up many times. The V and J genes are TRBV11-2 and TRBJ2-7, with 7 bases fitting TRBD1. This CDR3 contains 14 residues. The junction had 1 base not matched to a gene; V was cut back by 0 bases and J by 2 bases. The germline V gene has CDR1 SGHAT and CDR2 FQNNGV. CDR3: CASSLEGTAYEQYF. The DNA for the CDR3 is TGTGCCAGCAGCTTAGAAGGGACAGCCTACGAGCAGTACTTC.

This clonotype was recorded at least ten times. The chain employs TRBV7-9 and TRBJ2-7; the D call may be TRBD1 or TRBD2 (6 bases each). This CDR3 comprises 16 residues. Trimming cost V 5 bases and J 3 bases, with 20 bases left between them. CDR1 is SEHNR, CDR2 FQNEAQ, per germline (reference sequence). CDR3 sequence reads: CASSPVEGGKNYEQYF. DNA of the CDR3: TGTGCCAGCAGCCCCGTAGAGGGGGGCAAAAACTACGAGCAGTACTTC. Looking up the rest from reference TRBV7-9 and TRBJ2-7 gives the full variable domain: DTGVSQNPRHKITKRGQNVTFRCDPISEHNRLYWYRQTLGQGPEFLTYFQNEAQLEKSRLLSDRFSAERPKGSFSTLEIQRTEQGDSAMYLCASSPVEGGKNYEQYFGPGTRLTVT.

This clonotype was recorded a few times. The chain carries TRBV7-6 and TRBJ2-2; 12 positions match TRBD1. The CDR3 is 14 residues long. Per germline, CDR1 SGHVS and CDR2 FNYEAQ. V shed 11 bases and J 7 bases; nucleotides not matched to a gene: 8. CDR3 nucleotide sequence: TGTGCCTCGGGACAGGGGGCGTTGGGCGGGGAGCTGTTTTTT. It codes for CASGQGALGGELFF. The full variable domain, rest sourced from reference TRBV7-6 and TRBJ2-2, is GAGVSQSPRYKVTKRGQDVALRCDPISGHVSLYWYRQALGQGPEFLTYFNYEAQQDKSGLPNDRFSAERPEGSISTLTIQRTEQRDSAMYRCASGQGALGGELFFGEGSRLTVL.

The genes are TRBV6-6 and TRBJ2-3; maybe TRBD1 (5 bases). Trimming left V 2 bases short and J 1 base short, with 10 bases between. Per the germline V gene, CDR1 is MNHNY and CDR2 is SVGAGI (reference sequence). The CDR3 length is 15 residues. The CDR3 bases are TGTGCCAGCAGTTACCAAGGGGTTGGCACAGATACGCAGTATTTT. Protein product: CASSYQGVGTDTQYF.

This sequence joins TRBV20-1 and TRBJ2-7, with D perhaps matching TRBD1 (7 bases). V was clipped by 5 bases and J by 6 bases, with 20 bases between them. The CDR3 runs to 14 residues. The germline V gene encodes CDR1 DFQATT and CDR2 SNEGSKA (reference sequence). DNA of the CDR3: TGCAGTGCTGGAGGGGGACAGTCGTTAGGCGAGCAGTACTTC. The encoded protein is CSAGGGQSLGEQYF.